This entry lists 32 T cell receptor beta chains sequenced from one sample in a study of blood T cell repertoires in COVID-19. Profiling relied on immunoSEQ multiplex PCR, and the TCRdb table lists in-frame clones only, not all of them. The table lists fewer than 200,000 clones, approximately 90% of them singletons. The sample was peripheral blood. The receptor set was obtained from a woman aged 70-85 years with COVID-19, enrolled during active disease.

The CDR3 reads CASSYGGSGTEAFF. The CDR3 DNA reads TGTGCCAGCAGTTATGGAGGGTCGGGAACTGAAGCTTTCTTT. The chain links TRBV6-5 to TRBJ1-1; D is undetermined. Germline loops: CDR1 MNHEY, CDR2 SVGAGI. V was trimmed by 3 bases and J by 5 bases, leaving 13 bases between them. This CDR3 comprises 14 residues.

This chain uses TRBV12-5 with TRBJ2-5; TRBD2 is a possible D gene (5 bases). From germline, CDR1 is LGHNT and CDR2 FRNRAP. The ends were cut back, 0 bases at V and 1 base at J, with 12 bases in the middle. This CDR3 has 16 amino acids. CDR3 in DNA: TGTGCTAGTGGTTTGGTACATACGGGGTTCCAAGAGACCCAGTACTTC. The encoded protein is CASGLVHTGFQETQYF.

This chain uses TRBV6-2 or TRBV6-3 with TRBJ2-3; TRBD2 agrees at 12 bases. With 2 bases clipped from V and 5 bases from J, the junction kept 5 bases outside the gene matches. There are 16 residues in the CDR3. Germline V gives CDR1 MNHEY, CDR2 SVGEGT. The CDR3 region is CASSYLAGGPRDTQYF. CDR3 bases: TGTGCCAGCAGTTACCTAGCGGGAGGGCCAAGAGATACGCAGTATTTT.

This clone was observed a single time. The chain carries TRBV6-2 or TRBV6-3 and TRBJ2-7, with 9 bases that match TRBD2. The CDR3 length is 14 residues. In germline, CDR1 is MNHEY, CDR2 SVGEGT. The V and J ends lost 3 bases and 6 bases, in that order; junction bases with no gene match: 6. The chain's CDR3 is CASSYGREGREQYF. CDR3 bases: TGTGCCAGCAGTTATGGGCGGGAGGGCCGCGAGCAGTACTTC.

The chain has TRBV3-1 (or the pseudogene TRBV3-2) and TRBJ2-7; 11 nucleotides match TRBD2. Looked up from germline, CDR1 is LGHDT and CDR2 is YNNKEL (reference sequence). Trimming at V came to 5 bases and at J to 2 bases, leaving 8 bases not matched to a gene. This CDR3 has 16 amino acids. The CDR3 sequence: CASSKTGTSGTYEQYF. As DNA, the CDR3 is TGTGCCAGCAGCAAGACCGGGACTAGCGGTACCTACGAGCAGTACTTC.

J is TRBJ2-3 and V is TRBV12-5; 9 bases agree with TRBD1. The CDR3 consists of 15 residues. V was pared by 6 bases and J by 3 bases, with 7 bases of the junction left unmatched. Germline V gives CDR1 LGHNT, CDR2 FRNRAP. The CDR3 loop reads CASGVTGGSTDTQYF. The CDR3 nucleotides read TGTGCTAGTGGCGTAACAGGGGGCTCGACAGATACGCAGTATTTT. Using reference TRBV12-5 and TRBJ2-3 for the parts outside the CDR3, the full variable domain is DARVTQTPRHKVTEMGQEVTMRCQPILGHNTVFWYRQTMMQGLELLAYFRNRAPLDDSGMPKDRFSAEMPDATLATLKIQPSEPRDSAVYFCASGVTGGSTDTQYFGPGTRLTVL.

The gene calls are TRBV15 and TRBJ1-5, with a possible D match to TRBD1 (5 bases). The CDR3 loop spans 19 amino acids. Trimming took 5 bases from V and 5 from J, leaving 28 bases between them. CDR1 and CDR2 from the germline V gene are LNHNV and YYDKDF (reference sequence). This CDR3 reads CATSETPGAGGRDDQPQHF. In nucleotides, the CDR3 is TGTGCCACCAGCGAGACCCCTGGGGCGGGGGGTCGTGATGATCAGCCCCAGCATTTT.

J is TRBJ1-2 and V is TRBV5-4; D possibly corresponds to TRBD1 (6 bases). The CDR3 is made up of 14 amino acids. Germline lookup yields CDR1 SGHNT and CDR2 YYREEE (reference sequence). V shed 1 base and J shed 4 bases, with 11 bases lying between them. The CDR3 region is CASSLRQGIYGYTF. DNA of the CDR3: TGTGCCAGCAGCTTGCGGCAGGGGATCTATGGCTACACCTTC.

CDR3 nucleotides: TGTGCCAGCACCGCTCGGGACAGAGTCTACGAGCAGTACTTC. Its translation is CASTARDRVYEQYF. The rearrangement joins TRBV2 to TRBJ2-7; 7 bases are shared with TRBD1. The CDR3 sequence is 14 residues long. The V gene's germline CDR1 is SNHLY and CDR2 FYNNEI. After removal of 7 bases from V and 3 bases from J, the junction contained 9 bases not matched to a gene.

The chain links TRBV21-1 to TRBJ2-2; the table's D call TRBD2 went unverified against the DNA. TRBV21-1 is a pseudogene. This CDR3 comprises 18 residues. CDR3 amino acids: CASTQNRDSGRVAGELFF. The CDR3, as DNA: TGTGCCAGCACCCAAAACAGGGATAGCGGGAGGGTCGCCGGGGAGCTGTTTTTT.

V gene TRBV5-1 combines with J gene TRBJ1-3, with a weak D call TRBD1 (5 bases). Germline V gives CDR1 SGHRS, CDR2 YFSETQ. The CDR3 length is 16 residues. Trimming pared 4 bases from V and 0 bases from J, leaving 14 bases between. This chain's CDR3 is CASSGGTRSSGNTIYF. The CDR3 nucleotides are TGCGCCAGCAGCGGGGGGACTCGATCCTCTGGAAACACCATATATTTT.

The CDR3 DNA follows: TGTGCCAGCAGCCACCGGAGTACCGGGGAGCTGTTTTTT. It encodes CASSHRSTGELFF. The chain is built from TRBV7-3 and TRBJ2-2; D not certain. The germline V and J ends were trimmed by 5 bases and 5 bases, with 9 bases remaining between them. The V gene's germline CDR1 is SGHTA and CDR2 FQGTGA. The CDR3 is 13 amino acids.

The genes are TRBV19 and TRBJ1-1; 9 nucleotides align to TRBD1. Losses at the gene ends were 6 bases for V and 2 bases for J; bases not matched to a gene: 10. This CDR3 has 16 amino acids. CDR1 LNHDA and CDR2 SQIVND come from the germline V gene (reference sequence). The CDR3 nucleotides are TGTGCCAGTAGGCTAGGACAGGGGCGGAGTAACACTGAAGCTTTCTTT. Translating gives CASRLGQGRSNTEAFF.

The chain has TRBV10-2 and TRBJ2-7; TRBD2 might be the D (7 bases). Trimming removed 8 bases at V and 6 bases at J, with 14 bases between. The CDR3 has 12 amino acids. Germline values: CDR1 WSHSY, CDR2 SAAADI. The CDR3, as DNA: TGCGCCAGCGTAGGGGGGAGGGGCGAGCAGTACTTC. This codes for CASVGGRGEQYF.

The chain links TRBV6-1 to TRBJ1-2; 8 nucleotides line up with TRBD1. CDR1 is MNHNS and CDR2 is SASEGT in the germline V gene. With V trimmed by 1 base and J by 7 bases, 14 bases remained unmatched. The CDR3 is 17 residues long. The CDR3 is CASSEGNGGRGRPGYTF. In nucleotides, the CDR3 is TGTGCCAGCAGTGAAGGGAACGGTGGCAGGGGGCGCCCTGGCTACACCTTC.

This CDR3 reads CASCSTRTGFFYGYTF. The CDR3 DNA is TGTGCCAGTTGTTCCACGCGAACAGGGTTCTTCTATGGCTACACCTTC. J is TRBJ1-2 and V is TRBV19, with TRBD1 as a possible D gene (6 bases). The germline V gene has CDR1 LNHDA and CDR2 SQIVND (reference sequence). The CDR3 has 16 amino acids. The ends were cut back, 8 bases at V and 4 bases at J, with 23 bases in the middle.

This sequence joins TRBV7-3 and TRBJ2-3; the match to TRBD2 covers 7 bases. The CDR3 spans 14 residues. Germline-derived CDR1 and CDR2 are SGHTA and FQGTGA. Losses at the gene ends were 5 bases for V and 4 bases for J; bases not matched to a gene: 6. The CDR3 loop is CASSTIAGADTQYF. CDR3 coding DNA: TGTGCCAGCAGCACCATAGCGGGCGCAGATACGCAGTATTTT.

The J gene is TRBJ2-3, the V gene TRBV6-5; 7 bases match TRBD2. From germline, CDR1 is MNHEY and CDR2 SVGAGI. Trimming at V came to 7 bases and at J to 8 bases, leaving 6 bases not matched to a gene. The CDR3 spans 12 residues. The CDR3: CASTVTGGTQYF. In DNA, the CDR3 is TGTGCCAGCACCGTCACGGGGGGTACGCAGTATTTT.

In this sample, this clone turned up once. The chain combines TRBV5-4 with TRBJ2-6, with D unclear. The CDR3 runs to 15 residues. Trimming shortened V by 4 bases and J by 2 bases, and 10 bases separated the two germline ends. Germline-derived CDR1 and CDR2 are SGHNT and YYREEE (reference sequence). Here the CDR3 DNA reads TGTGCCAGCAGCCTTGGTAGCCCTGGGGCCAACGTCCTGACTTTC. It translates to CASSLGSPGANVLTF.

The CDR3 nucleotides read TGTGCCAGCAGCGTAACCAGCGTTCAGGGAGCTTTCTTT. Translating it yields CASSVTSVQGAFF. The V gene is TRBV5-4, the J gene TRBJ1-1; D is possibly TRBD1 (5 bases). V lost 4 bases and J lost 10, with 17 bases in between. This CDR3 spans 13 amino acids. Germline V gene data show CDR1 as SGHNT and CDR2 as YYREEE (reference sequence).

This clone was seen just once. The V and J genes are TRBV18 and TRBJ1-1; 9 bases line up with TRBD1. V trimming: 5 bases; J trimming: 0 bases; junction bases outside the gene matches: 4. Germline V CDR1 and CDR2: KGHSH, LQKENI. The CDR3 covers 15 residues. The CDR3 sequence: CASSSTGGLNTEAFF. DNA for the CDR3: TGTGCCAGCTCATCTACAGGGGGCCTGAACACTGAAGCTTTCTTT. The full variable domain, completed using reference TRBV18 and TRBJ1-1, is NAGVMQNPRHLVRRRGQEARLRCSPMKGHSHVYWYRQLPEEGLKFMVYLQKENIIDESGMPKERFSAEFPKEGPSILRIQQVVRGDSAAYFCASSSTGGLNTEAFFGQGTRLTVV.

The chain joins TRBV5-1 to TRBJ2-7; 11 bases are shared with TRBD1. Germline-derived CDR1 and CDR2 are SGHRS and YFSETQ. V was pared by 2 bases and J by 6 bases, with 4 bases of the junction left unmatched. The length of the CDR3 is 14 residues. Written as DNA, the CDR3 is TGCGCCAGCAGCTTCCGGGACAGGGGGTCCGAGCAGTACTTC. Translating it yields CASSFRDRGSEQYF.

The chain has TRBV20-1 and TRBJ1-6; D unclear. The CDR3 spans 12 residues. V was shortened by 3 bases and J by 10 bases, with 10 bases between the two germline ends. CDR1 DFQATT and CDR2 SNEGSKA come from the germline V gene (reference sequence). CDR3 protein: CSASASLSPLHF. The DNA for the CDR3 is TGCAGTGCTAGTGCCTCCTTGTCACCCCTCCACTTT.

This clone has just one count. This chain uses TRBV18 with TRBJ2-2, with 8 bases identical to TRBD2. The trim removed 0 bases at V and 3 bases at J, leaving 3 bases unmatched. The CDR3 is 16 residues long. CDR1 is KGHSH and CDR2 is LQKENI in the germline V gene. CDR3 sequence reads: CASSPPTGGDTGELFF. The CDR3 DNA sequence: TGTGCCAGCTCACCACCGACGGGAGGGGACACCGGGGAGCTGTTTTTT.

J is TRBJ2-7 and V is TRBV7-8; TRBD2 agrees at 12 bases. Germline CDR1 reads SGHVS; CDR2 reads FQNEAQ. This CDR3 contains 15 residues. The J segment lost 6 bases and the V segment lost 5 bases, leaving 8 bases of the junction unmatched. CDR3: CASSLLAGGPSEQYF. CDR3 DNA: TGTGCCAGCAGCCTCCTAGCGGGAGGGCCCTCCGAGCAGTACTTC.

This clone was seen once. The chain recombines TRBV5-4 with TRBJ1-2; the D is unclear. From germline, CDR1 is SGHNT and CDR2 YYREEE (reference sequence). V shed 2 bases and J shed 6 bases, with 11 bases lying between them. The CDR3 extends over 13 amino acids. CDR3 bases: TGTGCCAGCAGCTTTTGGTTGCGGGATGGCTACACCTTC. This encodes CASSFWLRDGYTF.

The gene calls are TRBV30 and TRBJ1-3; D ambiguous. Trimming cost V 2 bases and J 0 bases, with 5 bases left between them. The CDR3 sequence is 13 residues long. CDR1 is GTSNPN and CDR2 is SVGIG in the germline V gene (reference sequence). In nucleotides, the CDR3 is TGTGCCTGGAGTTTATACTCTGGAAACACCATATATTTT. Translating it yields CAWSLYSGNTIYF.

This clone was detected once. This chain joins TRBV20-1 and TRBJ1-5; TRBD1 matches at 7 bases. The V and J ends lost 3 bases and 4 bases, in that order; junction bases with no gene match: 24. From germline, CDR1 is DFQATT and CDR2 SNEGSKA (reference sequence). The CDR3 sequence is 20 residues long. The CDR3 region is CSASGFAMGWETGENQPQHF. The CDR3 DNA reads TGCAGTGCTAGTGGGTTCGCAATGGGATGGGAAACAGGGGAGAATCAGCCCCAGCATTTT.

V gene TRBV6-2 or TRBV6-3 combines with J gene TRBJ2-5; D is possibly TRBD1 (5 bases). This CDR3 region has 15 residues. The V end was cut by 5 bases, the J end by 5 bases, with 18 bases between. Germline V lookup: CDR1 MNHEY, CDR2 SVGEGT. CDR3 sequence (DNA): TGTGCCAGCAGTCCCCGAAGGGGCGCCGGGGAGACCCAGTACTTC. Residues: CASSPRRGAGETQYF.

The V and J genes are TRBV4-3 and TRBJ2-7; 7 nucleotides agree with TRBD1. CDR1 is LGHNA, CDR2 YSLEER, per germline. CDR3 size: 15 residues. V gave up 1 base and J gave up 3 bases; unmatched junction bases: 6. CDR3 coding DNA: TGCGCCAGCAGCCAAGCAGACAGGGATTACTACGAGCAGTACTTC. As protein: CASSQADRDYYEQYF.

The V gene is TRBV9, the J gene TRBJ1-6, with a possible D match to TRBD1 (5 bases). V lost 3 bases, J lost 3 bases, and 16 bases lay in between. This CDR3 has 17 residues. Germline CDR1 reads SGDLS; CDR2 reads YYNGEE. The CDR3 sequence: CASSGARGTDYNSPLHF. In nucleotides, the CDR3 is TGTGCCAGCAGCGGAGCTCGCGGGACCGACTATAATTCACCCCTCCACTTT.

The chain is built from TRBV5-5 and TRBJ2-7; D is perhaps TRBD2 (6 bases). Trimming shortened V by 0 bases and J by 3 bases, and 13 bases separated the two germline ends. CDR1 is SGHKS and CDR2 is YYEKEE in the germline V gene (reference sequence). There are 15 residues in the CDR3. CDR3 amino acids: CASSLAKGLLYEQYF. CDR3 bases: TGTGCCAGCAGCTTGGCCAAGGGACTCCTCTACGAGCAGTACTTC.